A single sample gave rise to the 16 T cell receptor beta chains below, sequenced in a study of blood T cell repertoires in COVID-19. Produced via immunoSEQ multiplex PCR; TCRdb's table is partial and in-frame only. The table has under 300,000 clones, roughly 86% seen once. The sequencing input was peripheral blood. The receptors were gathered from a man aged 45-65 years with acute or convalescent COVID-19.

The chain recombines TRBV14 with TRBJ2-1; D remains ambiguous. The CDR3 consists of 13 residues. V was trimmed by 2 bases and J by 8 bases, leaving 10 bases between them. Germline-derived CDR1 and CDR2 are SGHDN and FVKESK. The CDR3 sequence: CASSQRAPDEQFF. The CDR3 DNA reads as TGTGCCAGCAGCCAAAGAGCTCCGGATGAGCAGTTCTTC.

The table lists this clone with a count of one. This rearrangement joins TRBV30 to TRBJ2-7; 7 positions agree with TRBD2. The CDR3 extends over 11 amino acids. The V gene's germline CDR1 is GTSNPN and CDR2 SVGIG (reference sequence). V lost 4 bases, J lost 9 bases, and 6 bases stayed unmatched. CDR3 amino acids: CAWKREGGQYF. For the CDR3, the DNA is TGTGCCTGGAAGAGGGAGGGCGGGCAGTACTTC.

This chain links TRBV6-5 with TRBJ1-6; unclear D gene. Germline CDR1 is MNHEY and CDR2 is SVGAGI. Trimming took off 0 bases at V and 9 bases at J, with 9 bases between the two ends. This CDR3 region has 14 residues. CDR3 loop: CASSYSMTSSPLHF. DNA of the CDR3: TGTGCCAGCAGTTACTCGATGACTAGTTCACCCCTCCACTTT.

This clone was counted at least ten times. The chain recombines TRBV19 with TRBJ2-7, with TRBD2 matching 7 bases. V dropped 7 bases and J dropped 5; count of bases not matched to a gene: 11. CDR1 and CDR2 (germline): LNHDA, SQIVND (reference sequence). The CDR3 covers 14 residues. Written as DNA, the CDR3 is TGTGCCAGTAAGAGGAGGCGGGAGTTCGACGAGCAGTACTTC. Amino acids: CASKRRREFDEQYF.

This clone was observed a single time. The gene calls are TRBV7-9 and TRBJ1-2; D may be TRBD1 (5 bases). The V gene's germline CDR1 is SEHNR and CDR2 FQNEAQ (reference sequence). The V end was cut by 1 base, the J end by 4 bases, with 16 bases between. This CDR3 is built from 16 residues. DNA for the CDR3: TGTGCCAGCAGCTTAGTGGGGGGAGTCATTAGCTATGGCTACACCTTC. Amino acid sequence: CASSLVGGVISYGYTF.

V and J are TRBV12-5 and TRBJ2-2, with 10 bases fitting TRBD1. CDR1 LGHNT and CDR2 FRNRAP come from the germline V gene. The CDR3 spans 15 residues. The V and J ends lost 4 bases and 4 bases, in that order; junction bases with no gene match: 3. The CDR3: CASGSGQGFTGELFF. The CDR3 bases are TGTGCTAGTGGTTCGGGACAGGGGTTCACCGGGGAGCTGTTTTTT.

This clone was seen once. J is TRBJ1-2 and V is TRBV19; the match to TRBD1 covers 9 bases. The CDR3 totals 14 residues. The J segment lost 4 bases and the V segment lost 5 bases, leaving 5 bases of the junction unmatched. CDR1 is LNHDA, CDR2 SQIVND, per germline (reference sequence). In DNA form, the CDR3 reads TGTGCCAGTAGTCGGGACAGGGAAGGCTATGGCTACACCTTC. Its translation: CASSRDREGYGYTF.

In its sample, this clone was seen a few times. CDR3 sequence (DNA): TGTGCCATCAGTGGGACAGGGCTAGGTACCTCTGGGGCCAACGTCCTGACTTTC. It is translated as CAISGTGLGTSGANVLTF. The chain links TRBV10-3 to TRBJ2-6; TRBD1 agrees at 8 bases. The CDR3 spans 18 residues. V was clipped by 4 bases and J by 0 bases; unmatched bases: 8. Germline CDR1 is ENHRY and CDR2 is SYGVKD.

This rearrangement joins TRBV10-2 to TRBJ1-1; 7 nucleotides align to TRBD1. CDR1 is WSHSY and CDR2 is SAAADI in the germline V gene. The J segment lost 3 bases and the V segment lost 7 bases, leaving 5 bases of the junction unmatched. The CDR3 has 13 amino acids. CDR3 loop: CASNDREHTEAFF. The CDR3 region has the DNA TGCGCCAGCAACGACAGGGAGCACACTGAAGCTTTCTTT.

The chain recombines TRBV2 with TRBJ2-1; the D is unclear. The germline CDR1 and CDR2 sequences are SNHLY and FYNNEI. The CDR3 contains 14 residues. The germline V and J ends were trimmed by 1 base and 8 bases, with 12 bases remaining between them. CDR3 in amino acids: CASSEVAVIDEQFF. The CDR3 bases are TGTGCCAGCAGTGAAGTGGCGGTAATAGATGAGCAGTTCTTC.

CDR3 region: CASSLGGSTNEKLFF. CDR3 DNA: TGCGCCAGCAGCTTGGGCGGCTCAACTAATGAAAAACTGTTTTTT. The genes are TRBV5-1 and TRBJ1-4; D is uncertain. Germline CDR1 SGHRS, CDR2 YFSETQ. V shed 0 bases and J shed 0 bases, with 6 bases lying between them. The CDR3 extends over 15 amino acids.

This clone is a singleton in its sample. The CDR3 is CASSSSGSGYNEQFF. The CDR3, as DNA: TGCGCCAGCAGCTCGAGCGGGAGCGGCTACAATGAGCAGTTCTTC. The V call is TRBV5-1, the J call TRBJ2-1; 8 bases are shared with TRBD2. CDR1 and CDR2 from the germline V gene are SGHRS and YFSETQ. The V gene end was trimmed by 3 bases and the J gene end by 3 bases; junction bases not matched to a gene: 5. The CDR3 is made up of 15 amino acids.

The chain uses TRBV6-5 and TRBJ1-2; D possibly corresponds to TRBD1 (6 bases). Germline values: CDR1 MNHEY, CDR2 SVGAGI. CDR3 length: 13 amino acids. V lost 5 bases to trimming and J lost 5 bases, with 12 bases between them. The CDR3 DNA sequence: TGTGCCAGCAGTCGGGACAAGTTATATGGCTACACCTTC. Its translation: CASSRDKLYGYTF.

V gene TRBV11-3 combines with J gene TRBJ1-2; D might be TRBD1 (6 bases). Germline-derived CDR1 and CDR2 are SGHNT and YENEEA. The CDR3 loop spans 16 amino acids. Trimming stripped 1 base from V and 7 bases from J, with 19 bases between. CDR3: CASSLGGGGRVRGYTF. For the CDR3, the DNA is TGTGCCAGCAGCTTAGGGGGGGGCGGCCGAGTTCGTGGCTACACCTTC.

CDR3 nucleotide sequence: TGTGCCAGCAGCTCGACACCCGGCGGCAATCAGCCCCAGCATTTT. Encoded protein: CASSSTPGGNQPQHF. This chain links TRBV5-6 with TRBJ1-5; D is unclear. Germline values: CDR1 SGHDT, CDR2 YYEEEE. The CDR3 extends over 15 amino acids. The ends were cut back, 3 bases at V and 2 bases at J, with 12 bases in the middle.

J is TRBJ1-3 and V is TRBV5-1; D unclear. V lost 6 bases, J lost 0 bases, and 7 bases lay in between. The CDR3 has 13 residues. Germline V gene sequence: CDR1 SGHRS, CDR2 YFSETQ. CDR3 sequence reads: CASKLNSGNTIYF. The DNA of the CDR3 is TGCGCCAGCAAACTGAACTCTGGAAACACCATATATTTT. Supplemented by reference TRBV5-1 and TRBJ1-3, the full variable domain reads KAGVTQTPRYLIKTRGQQVTLSCSPISGHRSVSWYQQTPGQGLQFLFEYFSETQRNKGNFPGRFSGRQFSNSRSEMNVSTLELGDSALYLCASKLNSGNTIYFGEGSWLTVV.